This TCR beta chain was documented in a study of blood T cells in healthy people across ages. The use of a sample-barcoded 5' primer and a J-beta primer mix characterized a second PCR of about 6 to 11 cycles. TCRdb recomputed calls from the 5' RACE reads with MiXCR, one row per CDR3 protein. The table shows about 730,000 distinct CDR3 sequences, with approximately 43% occurring only once. Germline CDR1 reads DFQATT; CDR2 reads SNEGSKA (reference sequence). The CDR3 contains 17 residues. J lost 4 bases, V lost 3 bases, and 11 bases had no gene match. The chain carries TRBV20-1 and TRBJ2-5, with 13 bases identical to TRBD2. This clonotype originated in a woman aged 55-69 years in good health. The material sequenced was blood. The CDR3 spells CSARATSGRALVETQYF. CDR3 DNA sequence: TGCAGTGCTAGGGCAACTAGCGGGAGGGCCCTAGTAGAGACCCAGTACTTC.